This T cell receptor (beta chain) was captured by sequencing in a study of shared clonotypes between healthy human individuals (dated by TCRdb to 2020 to 2022). The study in broad terms: The cohort comprised a couple of women and a few men aged 18 to 49 years. Per donor, three plates each were used for CD4 naive and CD4 memory, two for CD8 naive, and one for CD8 memory. Blood TCR repertoires of about 5 healthy adults were deeply sequenced to estimate repertoire size and the extent of clonotype sharing between individuals. To increase sequencing depth and limit assay-specific biases, different laboratories used diverse techniques to prepare libraries and sequence TCR repertoires. Between about 0.85 and 10 billion PBMCs per donor were obtained by leukapheresis.

To note about this clone: No antigen is known for it. Per-base quality was not reported, and no clone a single base away is much larger than it.

The donors were healthy, HIV-negative adults who had no recently reported acute infections or vaccinations. Every donor was a Caucasian adult living in Nashville, Tennessee, USA. CD4+ T cells were enriched by magnetic negative selection, after which naive cells were positively selected on CD45RA and the negative fraction was taken as the memory subset. Blood was obtained by leukapheresis, after which PBMCs were separated by Ficoll-Histopaque density gradient centrifugation and cryopreserved in liquid nitrogen vapor phase. Purity and quantity of every magnetically sorted T cell population were checked by analytical flow cytometry. From each sorted fraction, genomic DNA was isolated and quantified by UV absorbance on a Nanodrop 2000c. Using the deep immunoSEQ assay, multiplex PCR amplified TCR CDR3 regions from genomic DNA. Extracted genomic DNA from each cell subset was spread evenly across all wells of several immunoSEQ 96-well plates, with each plate serving as a replicate. For sorted subsets, around 200 ng genomic DNA, equal to about 30,000 T cell genomes, was loaded into each replicate PCR. The purified libraries were quantified using a Qubit 3.0 fluorometer, sized with a Bioanalyzer 2100, and then quantified again using the KAPA Library Quantification kit. Each immunoSEQ 96-well plate was sequenced on its own single-read 150-cycle Illumina NextSeq 550 flow cell. On the authors' methods: Because the immunoSEQ output held only junctional sequences and lacked quality scores, the filtering could not match the filtering applied to full-length reads. Sequences were annotated with PyIR, a Python wrapper for IgBLAST v1.9, using IMGT germline references to assign V/J genes and CDR3. Reads were removed for weak V/J assignments (E-value above 1e-6), missing CDR3, stop codons, out-of-frame junctions, or ambiguous translated residues. V3J clonotypes were defined as sequences sharing an identical inferred V gene, J gene, and CDR3 amino acid sequence. The percentage overlap between two repertoires was calculated by dividing the number of shared unique clonotypes by the size of the smaller repertoire. Repertoire richness was assessed with RTK rarefaction, the Chao1 estimator, and Recon v2.1 estimates of unobserved clonotypes. Generation probabilities were computed with OLGA for all TCRbeta clonotypes obtained by the gDNA method from a few donors. In TCRdb, the immuneACCESS table is reduced to in-frame sequences with V and J assigned. These tables do not hold every clone; where another copy was compared, an unresolved V gene accounts for under half, and the others remain unexplained. That table supplies the V and J calls and clone size; D and trimming were determined from the DNA. This sample has millions of clones in its table, and approximately 93% of those were observed once. The ten most abundant clones make up 0.35% to 0.45% of the sample.

The germline V gene yields SQVTM for CDR1 and ANQGSEA for CDR2. The trim is 5 bases for V and 8 bases for J, with a gap of 15 bases between the germline ends. The CDR3 contains 13 residues, cysteine and phenylalanine counted. Only the CDR3 region is kept as DNA, spanning 39 bases read in frame from base 1. Overall study results and their limits: Rarefaction of sorted-subset datasets indicated incomplete sequencing despite the large sequencing depth. Compared with non-shared clonotypes, clonotypes shared by all four sorted-subset donors had higher generation probabilities. About 5% of naive CD4, 3.5% of naive CD8, about 2.1% of memory CD4, and over 0.35% of memory CD8 clonotypes were shared across several donors. Larger estimated clonotype richness was generally found for naive subsets than for memory subsets. Pairwise subsampling led to the expectation that sequencing depth would affect the degree of clonotype sharing among donors. Only blood was sampled, and tissue TCR repertoires likely differ from those in blood. Because the study included only a small number of donors, the genetic and exposure-history diversity represented was limited.

Rearrangement joined TRBV29-1 to TRBJ1-4; the D gene lacks a confident call. The sequenced sample was naive CD4+ T cells from PBMCs. The cell subset or site label on this specimen signifies: CD45RA+ positively selected. This receptor was identified in a man between 18 and 29 years old in good health. Some clones in this sample may be carry-over from other donors' samples. The encoded CDR3 is CSVYWRFTEKLFF. The nucleotide sequence is TGCAGCGTTTATTGGAGGTTTACCGAAAAACTGTTTTTT.